Listed here are 24 T cell receptor beta chains from one sample, sequenced in a study of metastatic and nonmetastatic thyroid tumors (dated by TCRdb to the early 2020s). Before undergoing thyroid surgery, none of the patients had been given any kind of treatment. The library came from PCR. Sequencing was carried out with an Illumina HiSeq 4000. TCRdb cleaned the public reads at Q25 with fastp, built clones with MiXCR and kept in-frame beta chains. The table for this sample lists roughly 58,000 clones; approximately 4.1% of them were counted only once. About 22% of the sample comes from the top ten. Sequenced: blood. The receptors were sampled from a female donor with papillary thyroid cancer or a benign thyroid nodule (not recorded which). Some clones in this sample may be carry-over from other donors' samples.

This sequence joins TRBV6-1 and TRBJ2-7; D not resolved. The germline V gene has CDR1 MNHNS and CDR2 SASEGT. V gave up 2 bases and J gave up 4 bases, with 18 bases separating them. The length of the CDR3 is 16 residues. In DNA, the CDR3 is TGTGCCAGCAGTGAATGGGTGGGAAGTGACCGTTACGAGCAGTACTTC. Translation gives CASSEWVGSDRYEQYF.

This clone was recorded at least ten times. This chain links TRBV6-5 with TRBJ2-4; D is perhaps TRBD1 or TRBD2 (5 bases each). The V end lost 2 bases, the J end lost 3 bases, and 11 bases lay between the germline ends. Germline CDR1 and CDR2: MNHEY and SVGAGI. The CDR3 sequence is 15 residues long. CDR3 residues: CASSYGTEFKNIQYF. As DNA, the CDR3 is TGTGCCAGCAGTTACGGGACCGAGTTCAAAAACATTCAGTACTTC.

This clone occurred many times. This CDR3 is CASTSNQPQHF. The CDR3 bases are TGTGCCAGCACCTCTAATCAGCCCCAGCATTTT. V gene TRBV28 combines with J gene TRBJ1-5; D not certain. Trimming took 7 bases from V and 4 from J, leaving 5 bases between them. The CDR3 loop spans 11 amino acids. Germline CDR1 reads MDHEN; CDR2 reads SYDVKM.

This clone was seen many times. In the same sample, other DNA sequences code for this CDR3. The genes are TRBV19 and TRBJ2-7; TRBD1 matches 8 bases. Germline V gene data show CDR1 as LNHDA and CDR2 as SQIVND (reference sequence). J gave up 6 bases and V 3 bases, and 4 bases lay outside the gene matches. The CDR3 contains 13 residues. Here the CDR3 reads CASSIRGRGEQYF. CDR3 nucleotides: TGTGCCAGTAGTATCAGGGGGCGGGGCGAGCAGTACTTC.

This clone was recorded at least ten times. This sequence joins TRBV5-1 and TRBJ2-3, with a tentative D call TRBD1 (6 bases). Trimming cost V 4 bases and J 4 bases, with 13 bases left between them. Germline CDR1 and CDR2: SGHRS and YFSETQ. CDR3 size: 14 residues. In nucleotides, the CDR3 is TGCGCCAGCAGCGAAACCAGGGGCCCAGATACGCAGTATTTT. It is translated as CASSETRGPDTQYF.

This clone was seen ten or more times. V is TRBV5-1 and J is TRBJ1-2; D possibly corresponds to TRBD1 (5 bases). The CDR3 length is 15 residues. The germline gives CDR1 SGHRS, CDR2 YFSETQ. V lost 3 bases, J lost 0 bases, and 12 bases lay in between. CDR3 coding DNA: TGCGCCAGCAGCTGGAGCAGGGAAGCTAACTATGGCTACACCTTC. As protein: CASSWSREANYGYTF.

This clone was picked up many times. The chain links TRBV7-6 to TRBJ2-2, with 13 bases lining up with TRBD2. Per the germline V gene, CDR1 is SGHVS and CDR2 is FNYEAQ. The CDR3 is 18 amino acids. Trimming cost V 5 bases and J 2 bases; bases outside gene matches: 8. CDR3 in DNA: TGTGCCAGCAGCACAGATCGGACTAGCGGGGGAAACACCGGGGAGCTGTTTTTT. This translates into CASSTDRTSGGNTGELFF.

Details on this clone: A clone one base away is much larger, so this may be a read error. V is TRBV19 and J is TRBJ1-1; no clear D. Germline V gene lookup returns CDR1 LNHDA and CDR2 SQIVND (reference sequence). This CDR3 region has 14 residues. CDR3: CASTRTQRGTGAFF. CDR3 coding DNA: TGTGCCAGTACCCGGACCCAAAGAGGCACTGGAGCTTTCTTT.

In this sample, this clone turned up many times. This chain links TRBV20-1 with TRBJ1-6; the D gene is possibly TRBD1 (5 bases). Between the trimmed V and J ends, which lost 0 bases and 7 bases, there was a span of 13 bases. The length of the CDR3 is 15 residues. Germline V gene data show CDR1 as DFQATT and CDR2 as SNEGSKA (reference sequence). The CDR3 sequence is CSARDWGKENSPLHF. Here the CDR3 DNA reads TGCAGTGCTAGAGATTGGGGGAAAGAGAATTCACCCCTCCACTTT.

On this clone: The CDR3 does not close with the conserved phenylalanine or tryptophan, likely indicating a read error. As DNA, the CDR3 is TGCAGTGCTACTTTGGGTAGCGGGAACAATGCGCAGTTCCTC. Translating it yields CSATLGSGNNAQFL. The rearrangement uses TRBV20-1 and TRBJ2-1; TRBD2 matches 8 bases. The germline V gene encodes CDR1 DFQATT and CDR2 SNEGSKA (reference sequence). This CDR3 has 14 residues.

A few counts support this clone. The chain links TRBV7-8 to TRBJ1-2; TRBD1 is a possible D gene (5 bases). The CDR3 extends over 16 amino acids. The germline V gene has CDR1 SGHVS and CDR2 FQNEAQ. Trimming took 6 bases from V and 1 from J, leaving 18 bases between them. DNA for the CDR3: TGTGCCAGCAGTTCCCGGTGGGGCCGGAGTAACTATGGCTACACCTTC. This sequence encodes CASSSRWGRSNYGYTF.

This clone was recorded at least ten times. The genes are TRBV4-1 and TRBJ1-6; D is uncertain. This CDR3 spans 13 amino acids. Germline loops: CDR1 MGHRA, CDR2 YSYEKL. V lost 1 base and J lost 9, with 7 bases in between. The chain's CDR3 is CASSQVAFSPLHF. CDR3 DNA sequence: TGCGCCAGCAGCCAAGTAGCGTTTTCACCCCTCCACTTT.

This clone was recorded at least ten times. V and J are TRBV28 and TRBJ2-2; D call uncertain. Deletions cut 4 bases from V and 4 bases from J, with 7 bases between. The V gene's germline CDR1 is MDHEN and CDR2 SYDVKM. The CDR3 is 13 amino acids. In DNA, the CDR3 is TGTGCCAGCAGTTATGGAGCCACCGGGGAGCTGTTTTTT. Translation gives CASSYGATGELFF.

The rearrangement uses TRBV2 and TRBJ2-1, with TRBD1 as a possible D gene (6 bases). The V gene's germline CDR1 is SNHLY and CDR2 FYNNEI. This CDR3 is built from 13 residues. Trimming pared 2 bases from V and 4 bases from J, leaving 6 bases between. CDR3 loop: CASSETGYNEQFF. The CDR3 DNA is TGTGCCAGCAGTGAAACAGGGTACAATGAGCAGTTCTTC.

This clone was detected ten times or more. The chain employs TRBV4-1 and TRBJ2-5, with D possibly TRBD1 on 6 matching bases. This CDR3 is built from 15 residues. CDR1 MGHRA and CDR2 YSYEKL come from the germline V gene. V was shortened by 6 bases and J by 1 base, with 15 bases between the two germline ends. The CDR3 nucleotides read TGCGCCAGCAGGCAGCTTCAGGGGAGCCAAGAGACCCAGTACTTC. Residues: CASRQLQGSQETQYF.

Remarks on this clone: The identical CDR3 is also encoded by other nucleotide sequences in the sample. The J gene is TRBJ1-2, the V gene TRBV12-3 or TRBV12-4; weak D call: TRBD1 (6 bases). The CDR3 extends over 15 amino acids. With 4 bases removed from V and 4 bases from J, the gap between germline ends came to 16 bases. CDR3 sequence (DNA): TGTGCCAGCAGTTCCCCTGGGGGCGTAATCTATGGCTACACCTTC. Amino acids: CASSSPGGVIYGYTF.

This clone was detected ten times or more. This chain links TRBV18 with TRBJ2-1, with D hard to call. CDR3 length: 11 residues. The V end lost 2 bases, the J end lost 10 bases, and 6 bases lay between the germline ends. Germline lookup yields CDR1 KGHSH and CDR2 LQKENI. CDR3 in DNA: TGTGCCAGCTCACCAATCCGGGAGCAGTTCTTC. Residues: CASSPIREQFF.

This clone was recorded many times. V and J are TRBV6-2 or TRBV6-3 and TRBJ2-7; 8 nucleotides line up with TRBD2. CDR1 is MNHEY, CDR2 SVGEGT, per germline. V lost 5 bases, J lost 7 bases, and 10 bases stayed unmatched. This CDR3 is 14 amino acids long. The CDR3 loop is CASSPPGGSLEQYF. The CDR3 region has the DNA TGTGCCAGCAGTCCCCCGGGAGGGTCCCTGGAGCAGTACTTC.

The chain combines TRBV7-6 with TRBJ2-7, with 9 bases that match TRBD2. This CDR3 spans 17 amino acids. Germline V gene lookup returns CDR1 SGHVS and CDR2 FNYEAQ. V lost 7 bases and J lost 2; bases outside the gene matches: 15. CDR3 coding DNA: TGTGCCAGCAACTTGGGGGGGCTAGCGGGAATCCCCTACGAGCAGTACTTC. Translating gives CASNLGGLAGIPYEQYF.

Concerning this clone itself: Being one base from a much bigger clone, this may be a read error. The gene calls are TRBV6-1 and TRBJ2-2; 9 bases agree with TRBD2. The CDR3 loop spans 13 amino acids. Germline lookup yields CDR1 MNHNS and CDR2 SASEGT. CDR3 sequence (DNA): TGTGCCACGACTAGCGGAAACACCGGGGGGCTGTTTTTT. Translation: CATTSGNTGGLFF.

Many counts were recorded for this clone. The V call is TRBV6-5, the J call TRBJ2-2, with 9 nucleotides matching TRBD1. The trim removed 2 bases at V and 6 bases at J, leaving 10 bases unmatched. Germline CDR1 MNHEY, CDR2 SVGAGI. This CDR3 is built from 17 residues. CDR3 bases: TGTGCCAGCAGTTACGTCGGACAGGGGTTTCGCGCCGGGGAGCTGTTTTTT. It specifies CASSYVGQGFRAGELFF.

V and J are TRBV6-2 or TRBV6-3 and TRBJ2-7; TRBD1 aligns across 8 bases. V shed 7 bases and J 0 bases; nucleotides not matched to a gene: 5. The CDR3 covers 14 residues. From germline, CDR1 is MNHEY and CDR2 SVGEGT. This CDR3 is CASTPDRVSYEQYF. As DNA, the CDR3 is TGTGCCAGCACCCCGGACAGGGTCTCCTACGAGCAGTACTTC.

This clone occurred a few times. The gene calls are TRBV28 and TRBJ1-1; the D is unclear. Germline V lookup: CDR1 MDHEN, CDR2 SYDVKM. The length of the CDR3 is 14 residues. Trimming left V 4 bases short and J 5 bases short, with 14 bases between. The CDR3 nucleotides read TGTGCCAGCAGTTCCGGGTGGAGGCGTACTGAAGCTTTCTTT. This translates into CASSSGWRRTEAFF.

This clone came up a few times. The junction and the germline gene differ at one end; a read error may be behind it. The V gene is TRBV27, the J gene TRBJ1-3; the D is unclear. This CDR3 contains 14 residues. The germline V gene encodes CDR1 MNHEY and CDR2 SMNVEV (reference sequence). The CDR3 sequence is CASSSVKSVNTIYF. Here the CDR3 DNA reads TGTGCCAGCAGTTCTGTGAAATCTGTAAACACCATATATTTT.